These 30 T cell receptor beta chains originate from one sample sequenced in a study of blood T cell repertoires in COVID-19. Assay used: immunoSEQ multiplex PCR; TCRdb lists only in-frame clones, some missing. Of about 99,000 clones in the sample, 84% were seen once. Sequencing was performed on peripheral blood. The receptors come from a man between 65 and 85 years old with active or convalescent COVID-19.

V gene TRBV7-2 combines with J gene TRBJ2-7; no reliable D call. The germline V gene has CDR1 SGHTA and CDR2 FQGNSA. The CDR3 spans 14 residues. Trimming took 1 base from V and 4 from J, leaving 11 bases between them. In DNA, the CDR3 is TGTGCCAGCAGCTTAGTCCTAGGCAATTACGAGCAGTACTTC. Encoded protein: CASSLVLGNYEQYF.

V and J are TRBV3-1 (or the pseudogene TRBV3-2) and TRBJ1-3, with no clear D. There are 14 residues in the CDR3. V lost 8 bases and J 1 base, leaving 12 bases between the germline ends. Germline V gene sequence: CDR1 LGHDT, CDR2 YNNKEL (reference sequence). The CDR3 loop is CASQASGSGNTIYF. The CDR3 bases are TGTGCCAGCCAGGCGTCGGGGTCTGGAAACACCATATATTTT.

The genes are TRBV11-2 and TRBJ2-4; D is uncertain. Trimming took off 5 bases at V and 1 base at J, with 9 bases between the two ends. CDR1 is SGHAT and CDR2 is FQNNGV in the germline V gene. This CDR3 contains 14 residues. DNA of the CDR3: TGTGCCAGCAGCCCGGCCGGGGCCAAAAACATTCAGTACTTC. This codes for CASSPAGAKNIQYF.

J is TRBJ1-1 and V is TRBV6-6; D uncertain. The CDR3 has 11 amino acids. Deletions cut 6 bases from V and 10 bases from J, with 12 bases between. CDR1 and CDR2 (germline): MNHNY, SVGAGI (reference sequence). The CDR3 DNA is TGTGCCAGCAGCCCGGGGTGGGCAGCTTTCTTT. This encodes CASSPGWAAFF.

A note on this clone: Other DNA sequences within the sample encode an identical CDR3. The CDR3 DNA follows: TGTGCCAGCAGCTTAGGCCGGGCTGGGGCCAACGTCCTGACTTTC. This translates into CASSLGRAGANVLTF. The genes are TRBV7-2 and TRBJ2-6; D uncertain. V lost 1 base and J lost 2, with 6 bases in between. There are 15 residues in the CDR3. Per germline, CDR1 SGHTA and CDR2 FQGNSA.

This sequence joins TRBV2 and TRBJ1-1; D possibly corresponds to TRBD1 (6 bases). The CDR3 runs 12 residues. Trimming shortened V by 6 bases and J by 3 bases, and 8 bases separated the two germline ends. Germline loops: CDR1 SNHLY, CDR2 FYNNEI. In DNA form, the CDR3 reads TGTGCCAGCAGGGACAGTTACACTGAAGCTTTCTTT. This gives the protein CASRDSYTEAFF.

This clone was counted only a few times. The chain couples TRBV6-5 to TRBJ1-5; D might be TRBD1 (6 bases). Germline V CDR1 and CDR2: MNHEY, SVGAGI. This CDR3 has 15 amino acids. V lost 10 bases and J 2 bases, leaving 18 bases between the germline ends. CDR3 residues: CATRRTAGGNQPQHF. In DNA form, the CDR3 reads TGTGCCACCCGGCGAACGGCAGGGGGCAATCAGCCCCAGCATTTT.

The rearrangement joins TRBV6-2 or TRBV6-3 to TRBJ2-7; 7 bases align to TRBD1. This CDR3 is 13 amino acids long. CDR1 and CDR2 (germline): MNHEY, SVGEGT. Trimming at V came to 4 bases and at J to 2 bases, leaving 2 bases not matched to a gene. The CDR3 sequence is CASSSGQPYEQYF. In nucleotides, the CDR3 is TGTGCCAGCAGTTCGGGACAGCCCTACGAGCAGTACTTC.

The J gene is TRBJ1-2, the V gene TRBV2; 12 nucleotides align to TRBD1. Germline CDR1 and CDR2: SNHLY and FYNNEI. V shed 4 bases, J shed 4 bases, and the junction held 4 bases outside the gene matches. This CDR3 region has 15 residues. The CDR3 region is CASSVGTGGVYGYTF. In DNA form, the CDR3 reads TGTGCCAGCAGTGTTGGGACAGGGGGCGTCTATGGCTACACCTTC.

The gene calls are TRBV5-6 and TRBJ1-1; 9 nucleotides align to TRBD1. Germline V lookup: CDR1 SGHDT, CDR2 YYEEEE. The CDR3 extends over 14 amino acids. V lost 3 bases, J lost 5 bases, and 5 bases stayed unmatched. CDR3 sequence reads: CASSWGTGKTEAFF. DNA of the CDR3: TGTGCCAGCAGCTGGGGGACAGGGAAGACTGAAGCTTTCTTT.

The chain carries TRBV7-3 and TRBJ2-5; a possible D gene is TRBD1 (7 bases). Trimming removed 2 bases from V and 4 bases from J, with 14 bases in between. Germline CDR1 SGHTA, CDR2 FQGTGA. The CDR3 has 15 residues. The CDR3, as DNA: TGTGCCAGCAGCTTAGCAGGGGGGTTAGGAGAGACCCAGTACTTC. Protein: CASSLAGGLGETQYF.

The V and J genes are TRBV2 and TRBJ2-5; D gene unclear. CDR1 and CDR2 from the germline V gene are SNHLY and FYNNEI. The V and J ends lost 8 bases and 5 bases respectively, with 18 bases between them. CDR3 length: 14 residues. The CDR3 reads CASVKERPGETQYF. The CDR3 region has the DNA TGTGCCAGCGTTAAGGAGCGTCCTGGGGAGACCCAGTACTTC.

The chain recombines TRBV5-1 with TRBJ2-5, with D possibly matching TRBD1 (6 bases). The CDR3 is 15 amino acids. Trimming shortened V by 4 bases and J by 3 bases, and 16 bases separated the two germline ends. Germline CDR1 and CDR2: SGHRS and YFSETQ. The CDR3 DNA is TGCGCCAGCAGCCCCGTGGGTCAGGGGAAAGAGACCCAGTACTTC. Translating gives CASSPVGQGKETQYF.

CDR3 residues: CASSLEGGAYNEQFF. CDR3 nucleotides: TGCGCCAGCAGCTTGGAAGGGGGGGCCTACAATGAGCAGTTCTTC. The rearrangement uses TRBV5-1 and TRBJ2-1, with D maybe TRBD2 (7 bases). Germline lookup yields CDR1 SGHRS and CDR2 YFSETQ. V lost 0 bases and J 2 bases, leaving 9 bases between the germline ends. The CDR3 covers 15 residues.

This clone has only a few counts. The J gene is TRBJ2-7, the V gene TRBV29-1; 11 bases are shared with TRBD2. V lost 7 bases to trimming and J lost 3 bases; unmatched junction nucleotides: 5. The CDR3 length is 13 residues. Germline V gene lookup returns CDR1 SQVTM and CDR2 ANQGSEA. CDR3 sequence (DNA): TGCAGCGGTGTGACTAGCGGGGACTACGAGCAGTACTTC. This sequence encodes CSGVTSGDYEQYF.

The genes are TRBV6-5 and TRBJ1-5, with a possible D match to TRBD1 (6 bases). This CDR3 is built from 15 residues. Trimming took 7 bases from V and 1 from J, leaving 14 bases between them. Germline V CDR1 and CDR2: MNHEY, SVGAGI. The CDR3 region is CASTRTVQSNQPQHF. CDR3 sequence (DNA): TGTGCCAGCACCCGGACAGTGCAGAGCAATCAGCCCCAGCATTTT.

The genes are TRBV4-3 and TRBJ1-5; 9 bases fit TRBD1. The CDR3 has 16 amino acids. Germline V CDR1 and CDR2: LGHNA, YSLEER. J was trimmed by 7 bases and V by 0 bases; bases with no gene match: 7. The CDR3 sequence: CASSQETGGYHQPQHF. The CDR3 DNA sequence: TGCGCCAGCAGCCAAGAGACAGGGGGATATCACCAGCCCCAGCATTTT.

V gene TRBV11-2 combines with J gene TRBJ1-5, with D perhaps matching TRBD1 (5 bases). The V end lost 5 bases, the J end lost 0 bases, and 8 bases lay between the germline ends. The CDR3 loop spans 14 amino acids. The germline V gene has CDR1 SGHAT and CDR2 FQNNGV. CDR3 amino acids: CASSPDSSNQPQHF. DNA of the CDR3: TGTGCCAGCAGCCCAGACAGTAGCAATCAGCCCCAGCATTTT. The variable domain in full, with the rest retrieved from reference TRBV11-2 and TRBJ1-5, is EAGVAQSPRYKIIEKRQSVAFWCNPISGHATLYWYQQILGQGPKLLIQFQNNGVVDDSQLPKDRFSAERLKGVDSTLKIQPAKLEDSAVYLCASSPDSSNQPQHFGDGTRLSIL.

This clone was detected only a few times. The genes are TRBV6-6 and TRBJ1-1; a possible D gene is TRBD1 (5 bases). The ends were cut back, 5 bases at V and 4 bases at J, with 14 bases in the middle. The CDR3 has 14 amino acids. CDR1 MNHNY and CDR2 SVGAGI come from the germline V gene (reference sequence). The CDR3 region has the DNA TGTGCCAGCAGTGATGTGGGCAGGGTCACTGAAGCTTTCTTT. It translates to CASSDVGRVTEAFF.

The CDR3 DNA is TGTGCCAGCAGTTTAAGAACAGGGAGGGATGGCTACACCTTC. Translating it yields CASSLRTGRDGYTF. The V call is TRBV28, the J call TRBJ1-2; a possible D gene is TRBD1 (6 bases). CDR3 length equals 14 residues. V lost 2 bases and J 6 bases, leaving 13 bases between the germline ends. From germline, CDR1 is MDHEN and CDR2 SYDVKM.

V usage is TRBV14 and J usage is TRBJ2-2, with D possibly TRBD2 on 7 matching bases. The CDR3 has 15 residues. The germline V and J ends were trimmed by 4 bases and 6 bases, with 15 bases remaining between them. The germline V gene has CDR1 SGHDN and CDR2 FVKESK. This CDR3 reads CASSPLGGGSGELFF. CDR3 nucleotide sequence: TGTGCCAGCAGCCCCTTGGGGGGGGGCTCCGGGGAGCTGTTTTTT. The complete variable domain, with remaining parts taken from reference TRBV14 and TRBJ2-2, reads EAGVTQFPSHSVIEKGQTVTLRCDPISGHDNLYWYRRVMGKEIKFLLHFVKESKQDESGMPNNRFLAERTGGTYSTLKVQPAELEDSGVYFCASSPLGGGSGELFFGEGSRLTVL.

In its sample, this clone was seen a few times. The V gene is TRBV28, the J gene TRBJ1-5, with 7 positions matching TRBD1. The length of the CDR3 is 13 residues. V lost 3 bases to trimming and J lost 7 bases; unmatched junction nucleotides: 3. Germline V gene data show CDR1 as MDHEN and CDR2 as SYDVKM. The CDR3 region has the DNA TGTGCCAGCAGTTTGACAGGGTACCAGCCCCAGCATTTT. Encoded protein: CASSLTGYQPQHF.

The rearrangement joins TRBV19 to TRBJ1-6; 7 bases are a match to TRBD1. The CDR3 consists of 15 residues. The germline gives CDR1 LNHDA, CDR2 SQIVND (reference sequence). With 3 bases clipped from V and 8 bases from J, the junction kept 7 bases outside the gene matches. DNA of the CDR3: TGTGCCAGTAGTATTGAGGGGGCAGGCGATTCACCCCTCCACTTT. Its protein is CASSIEGAGDSPLHF.

The chain has TRBV7-8 and TRBJ1-3; no clear D. Germline values: CDR1 SGHVS, CDR2 FQNEAQ. V lost 5 bases, J lost 4 bases, and 18 bases lay in between. CDR3 length: 16 amino acids. The CDR3 sequence: CASSPGTGSSGNTIYF. The CDR3 DNA reads as TGTGCCAGCAGCCCGGGTACGGGGTCTTCGGGAAACACCATATATTTT.

The CDR3 region has the DNA TGTGCCAGCTCACAAGACAGGGAAAATCAGCCCCAGCATTTT. This gives the protein CASSQDRENQPQHF. This rearrangement joins TRBV18 to TRBJ1-5, with TRBD1 identical over 7 bases. The CDR3 extends over 14 amino acids. V trimming: 4 bases; J trimming: 4 bases; junction bases outside the gene matches: 4. Looked up from germline, CDR1 is KGHSH and CDR2 is LQKENI.

The J gene is TRBJ2-1, the V gene TRBV4-1, with D possibly matching TRBD2 (7 bases). This CDR3 is 17 amino acids long. Germline-derived CDR1 and CDR2 are MGHRA and YSYEKL. V dropped 4 bases and J dropped 5 bases, with 21 bases sitting between them. CDR3 region: CASSPTEGGPGDNEQFF. The CDR3 DNA is TGCGCCAGCAGCCCCACAGAGGGGGGGCCTGGGGACAATGAGCAGTTCTTC.

The V and J genes are TRBV2 and TRBJ1-5; possibly TRBD1 for D (5 bases). The germline V gene has CDR1 SNHLY and CDR2 FYNNEI. The length of the CDR3 is 14 residues. V lost 4 bases to trimming and J lost 6 bases, with 13 bases between them. The CDR3 here is CASSAERRGQPQHF. The CDR3 DNA sequence: TGTGCCAGCAGTGCCGAGCGGAGGGGTCAGCCCCAGCATTTT. The complete variable domain, with remaining parts taken from reference TRBV2 and TRBJ1-5, reads EPEVTQTPSHQVTQMGQEVILRCVPISNHLYFYWYRQILGQKVEFLVSFYNNEISEKSEIFDDQFSVERPDGSNFTLKIRSTKLEDSAMYFCASSAERRGQPQHFGDGTRLSIL.

The chain links TRBV13 to TRBJ1-2; maybe TRBD1 (5 bases). The V gene's germline CDR1 is PRHDT and CDR2 FYEKMQ (reference sequence). Trimming removed 5 bases from V and 4 bases from J, with 11 bases in between. The CDR3 length is 13 residues. CDR3 sequence reads: CASSHRQSYGYTF. The CDR3 coding sequence is TGTGCCAGCAGCCACAGACAGAGCTATGGCTACACCTTC.

The chain couples TRBV2 to TRBJ2-3; the D gene is possibly TRBD1 (5 bases). Trimming cost V 6 bases and J 6 bases, with 16 bases left between them. The germline V gene encodes CDR1 SNHLY and CDR2 FYNNEI. The CDR3 loop spans 14 amino acids. The CDR3 protein is CASRRSGFQDTQYF. Here the CDR3 DNA reads TGTGCCAGCAGACGGTCAGGGTTTCAGGATACGCAGTATTTT.

This clone was counted a single time. The V call is TRBV10-3, the J call TRBJ1-2, with unresolved D. Between the trimmed V and J ends, which lost 1 base and 4 bases, there was a span of 10 bases. The CDR3 runs to 14 residues. Germline CDR1 is ENHRY and CDR2 is SYGVKD. CDR3 loop: CAISEFGKTYGYTF. CDR3 DNA: TGTGCCATCAGTGAGTTCGGGAAAACCTATGGCTACACCTTC.